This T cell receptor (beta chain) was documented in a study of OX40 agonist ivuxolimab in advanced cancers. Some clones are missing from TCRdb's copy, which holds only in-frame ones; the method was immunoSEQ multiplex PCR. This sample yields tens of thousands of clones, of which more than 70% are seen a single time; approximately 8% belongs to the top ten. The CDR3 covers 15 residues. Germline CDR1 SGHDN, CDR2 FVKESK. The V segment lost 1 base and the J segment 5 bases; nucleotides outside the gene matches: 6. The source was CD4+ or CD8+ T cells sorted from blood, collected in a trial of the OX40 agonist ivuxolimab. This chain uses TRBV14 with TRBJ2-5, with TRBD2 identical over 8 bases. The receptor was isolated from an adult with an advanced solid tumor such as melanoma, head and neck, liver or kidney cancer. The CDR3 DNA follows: TGTGCCAGCAGCCAAGGCTGGCGGGGGGCGGAGACCCAGTACTTC. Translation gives CASSQGWRGAETQYF. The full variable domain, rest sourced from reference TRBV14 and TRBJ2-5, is EAGVTQFPSHSVIEKGQTVTLRCDPISGHDNLYWYRRVMGKEIKFLLHFVKESKQDESGMPNNRFLAERTGGTYSTLKVQPAELEDSGVYFCASSQGWRGAETQYFGPGTRLLVL.